This T cell receptor (beta chain) was recovered during a study of PD-1 blockade in classical Hodgkin lymphoma. Whole-study results and caveats: At C4D1, TCR diversity had climbed significantly for CD4+ cells, though not for CD8+ cells. Relapsed/refractory patients reportedly had lower baseline diversity than newly diagnosed patients.

Here immunoSEQ multiplex PCR was the method, and the copy in TCRdb shows in-frame clones only, minus some. The sample carries more than 13,000 clones, under 80% recorded once. In this sample, this clone turned up a few times. Its antigen is currently unknown. This CDR3 comprises 15 residues. With V trimmed by 5 bases and J by 1 base, 7 bases remained unmatched. Germline loops: CDR1 MNHEY, CDR2 SMNVEV (reference sequence). In every patient, relapse followed autologous stem cell transplantation, while exposure to brentuximab vedotin differed. The patients, who had relapsed/refractory classical Hodgkin lymphoma, achieved best responses of complete response, partial response or progressive disease.

Material: peripheral blood mononuclear cells (PBMCs), obtained before the second cycle of nivolumab. The sequence came from a human donor with classical Hodgkin lymphoma. The chain is built from TRBV27 and TRBJ1-2; 7 bases match TRBD1. CDR3 nucleotide sequence: TGTGCCAGCAGTCGCGGGGACAGATTTAACTATGGCTACACCTTC. It encodes CASSRGDRFNYGYTF.